A single sample gave rise to the 12 T cell receptor beta chains below, sequenced in a study of blood T cells in healthy people across ages. A second roughly 6 to 11 cycle PCR used barcoded and J-beta primers. TCRdb reprocessed the 5' RACE reads via MiXCR and lists one record per CDR3 protein. The profile shows over 600,000 distinct CDR3 sequences, approximately 53% of them singletons. Sequenced sample: blood. Every receptor here comes from a man in his forties in good health.

This chain connects TRBV20-1 to TRBJ2-5, with 11 bases identical to TRBD2. In germline, CDR1 is DFQATT, CDR2 SNEGSKA (reference sequence). V trimming: 3 bases; J trimming: 2 bases; junction bases outside the gene matches: 5. The CDR3 has 15 amino acids. In nucleotides, the CDR3 is TGCAGTGCTAGGTCAATAGCGGGAGGGCAAGAGACCCAGTACTTC. It codes for CSARSIAGGQETQYF.

V gene TRBV5-4 combines with J gene TRBJ2-3; 8 bases line up with TRBD2. The CDR3 is made up of 13 amino acids. The germline V gene encodes CDR1 SGHNT and CDR2 YYREEE (reference sequence). The V segment lost 0 bases and the J segment 8 bases; nucleotides outside the gene matches: 2. The CDR3 here is CASSLAGRGTQYF. The CDR3 DNA is TGTGCCAGCAGCTTGGCCGGGAGGGGTACGCAGTATTTT.

The CDR3 reads CASSPPRSSGYQPQHF. Written as DNA, the CDR3 is TGTGCCAGCAGCCCGCCCCGGTCCTCTGGTTATCAGCCCCAGCATTTT. The chain uses TRBV6-4 and TRBJ1-5; D ambiguous. The length of the CDR3 is 16 residues. Trimming pared 6 bases from V and 5 bases from J, leaving 20 bases between. Germline V gene sequence: CDR1 MRHNA, CDR2 SNTAGT.

This clonotype was detected only a few times. This chain links TRBV2 with TRBJ1-4, with a possible D match to TRBD1 (5 bases). The V gene lost 7 bases and the J gene lost 7 bases, with 16 bases spanning the gap. The CDR3 length is 14 residues. The germline gives CDR1 SNHLY, CDR2 FYNNEI. CDR3 sequence reads: CASNLAGSAEKLFF. The CDR3 DNA is TGTGCCAGCAACCTGGCAGGGAGTGCTGAAAAACTGTTTTTT.

This clonotype was seen a few times. This chain uses TRBV12-3 or TRBV12-4 with TRBJ2-3, with 8 bases fitting TRBD1. The J segment lost 4 bases and the V segment lost 6 bases, leaving 9 bases of the junction unmatched. The CDR3 is made up of 15 amino acids. The CDR3 reads CASRAGGQGSDTQYF. CDR3 nucleotides: TGTGCCAGCAGAGCCGGAGGACAGGGTTCAGATACGCAGTATTTT.

This clonotype appeared a few times. The rearrangement links TRBV9 to TRBJ2-3; 13 bases align to TRBD2. The CDR3 length is 15 residues. The germline gives CDR1 SGDLS, CDR2 YYNGEE. J gave up 5 bases and V 4 bases, and 4 bases lay outside the gene matches. CDR3 DNA: TGTGCCAGCAGCCCCCGGACTAGCGGGGGAGATACGCAGTATTTT. Translation gives CASSPRTSGGDTQYF. Variable domain in full (rest from reference TRBV9 and TRBJ2-3): DSGVTQTPKHLITATGQRVTLRCSPRSGDLSVYWYQQSLDQGLQFLIQYYNGEERAKGNILERFSAQQFPDLHSELNLSSLELGDSALYFCASSPRTSGGDTQYFGPGTRLTVL.

This clonotype was recorded a few times. The chain employs TRBV5-1 and TRBJ2-7; D not resolved. The CDR3 runs to 12 residues. V lost 0 bases and J 6 bases, leaving 7 bases between the germline ends. Looked up from germline, CDR1 is SGHRS and CDR2 is YFSETQ. The CDR3 sequence: CASSLVLSEQYF. The CDR3 bases are TGCGCCAGCAGCTTGGTTTTAAGCGAGCAGTACTTC. Together with reference TRBV5-1 and TRBJ2-7, the CDR3 gives the full variable domain: KAGVTQTPRYLIKTRGQQVTLSCSPISGHRSVSWYQQTPGQGLQFLFEYFSETQRNKGNFPGRFSGRQFSNSRSEMNVSTLELGDSALYLCASSLVLSEQYFGPGTRLTVT.

The chain has TRBV20-1 and TRBJ2-4; TRBD2 might be the D (6 bases). Germline assignment: CDR1 DFQATT and CDR2 SNEGSKA (reference sequence). The CDR3 has 13 amino acids. The ends were cut back, 6 bases at V and 3 bases at J, with 12 bases in the middle. The CDR3 DNA sequence: TGCAGTGCCGAGCAAGCGGGCAAAAACATTCAGTACTTC. Amino acid sequence: CSAEQAGKNIQYF.

For this clonotype: The junction departs from germline at one end; a sequencing error may be responsible. The chain uses TRBV16 and TRBJ2-5; 8 bases agree with TRBD1. The CDR3 contains 14 residues. The germline V gene has CDR1 KGHSY and CDR2 FQNENV. CDR3 sequence reads: CASSQSTGDETQYF. In DNA, the CDR3 is TGTGCCAGCAGTCAATCGACAGGGGACGAGACCCAGTACTTC.

The CDR3 reads CASSVGTGEKTQYF. CDR3 coding DNA: TGCGCCAGCAGCGTTGGGACAGGGGAAAAGACCCAGTACTTC. V gene TRBV5-1 combines with J gene TRBJ2-5; 10 bases line up with TRBD1. The CDR3 sequence is 14 residues long. After removal of 4 bases from V and 6 bases from J, the junction contained 6 bases not matched to a gene. Germline V gene lookup returns CDR1 SGHRS and CDR2 YFSETQ.

This chain joins TRBV12-3 or TRBV12-4 and TRBJ1-1; perhaps TRBD1 as D (5 bases). The CDR3 runs 14 residues. The V end lost 0 bases, the J end lost 8 bases, and 13 bases lay between the germline ends. The CDR3 DNA reads as TGTGCCAGCAGTTTAGCGCTCTCCTCAGGGGAAGCTTTCTTT. Protein sequence: CASSLALSSGEAFF.

Regarding this clonotype: A much larger clone lies one base from this, so it may be a read error. V and J are TRBV29-1 and TRBJ2-3; perhaps TRBD1 as D (5 bases). The germline gives CDR1 SQVTM, CDR2 ANQGSEA. The CDR3 is 11 residues long. CDR3 region: CSVGGTGTQYF. The CDR3 DNA reads as TGCAGCGTTGGGGGTACAGGTACGCAGTATTTT.